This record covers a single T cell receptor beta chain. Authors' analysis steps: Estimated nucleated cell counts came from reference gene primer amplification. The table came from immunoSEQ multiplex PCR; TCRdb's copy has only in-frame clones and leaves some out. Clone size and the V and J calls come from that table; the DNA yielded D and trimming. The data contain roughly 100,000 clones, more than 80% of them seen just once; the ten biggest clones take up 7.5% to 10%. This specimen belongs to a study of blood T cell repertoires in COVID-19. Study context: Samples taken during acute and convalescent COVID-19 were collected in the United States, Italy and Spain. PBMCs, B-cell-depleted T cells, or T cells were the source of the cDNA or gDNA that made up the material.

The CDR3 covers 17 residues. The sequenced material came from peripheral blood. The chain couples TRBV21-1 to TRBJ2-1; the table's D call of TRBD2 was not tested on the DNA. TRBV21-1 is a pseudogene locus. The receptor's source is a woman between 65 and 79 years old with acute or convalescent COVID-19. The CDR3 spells CASSKDEAGWENNEQFF. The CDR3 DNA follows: TGTGCCAGCAGCAAAGATGAGGCGGGTTGGGAGAACAATGAGCAGTTCTTC.